The T cell receptor beta chain under discussion was sequenced for a study of T cells in Graves' hyperthyroidism and ophthalmopathy. Amplified regions were TCR beta CDR3 sequences from RNA transcripts. The HTBI set primed first-round TCR CDR3 RT-PCR. In TCRdb, the multiplex PCR reads were re-called with MiXCR into one record per CDR3 protein. The sample records some 690,000 distinct CDR3 sequences, 17% being singletons. The receptor was isolated from a man aged 50 or older with Graves' hyperthyroidism. Source material: blood.

As DNA, the CDR3 is TGTGCCAGTAGTACCCTCTCTTTCGGCAATCAGCCCCAGCATTTT. Translation: CASSTLSFGNQPQHF. This chain links TRBV19 with TRBJ1-5; no clear D gene. V was clipped by 4 bases and J by 2 bases, with 12 bases between them. Germline V gives CDR1 LNHDA, CDR2 SQIVND (reference sequence). The CDR3 has 15 amino acids. Filled out from reference TRBV19 and TRBJ1-5, the complete variable domain reads DGGITQSPKYLFRKEGQNVTLSCEQNLNHDAMYWYRQDPGQGLRLIYYSQIVNDFQKGDIAEGYSVSREKKESFPLTVTSAQKNPTAFYLCASSTLSFGNQPQHFGDGTRLSIL.